This T cell receptor beta chain appears in the sequencing data of a study of Ad26.COV2.S vaccination and SARS-CoV-2 variants. On the study more broadly: Doses of Ad26.COV2.S were injected into muscle once or twice, 56 days apart.

Per the germline V gene, CDR1 is SGHAT and CDR2 is FQDESV (reference sequence). V lost 5 bases and J 8 bases, leaving 13 bases between the germline ends. This CDR3 is 13 amino acids long. This clone has more than one count but fewer than ten. Documented treatment: roughly 20 received Ad26.COV2.S at low or high dose, single or two shots; about 5 received placebo; per-sample allocation not given. Sampling took place 63 days after the first vaccine or placebo injection. The vaccine antigen was prefusion-stabilized Wuhan SARS-CoV-2 spike. Repertoires were generated with immunoSEQ multiplex PCR, while TCRdb's copy carries only in-frame clones and drops some. The table includes roughly 500,000 clones, roughly nine tenths detected once.

The origin of this receptor is a person aged 18-65 years who received the Ad26.COV2.S COVID-19 vaccine or a placebo. Sample: peripheral blood, taken in a trial of Ad26.COV2.S vaccine versus placebo. The gene calls are TRBV11-1 and TRBJ1-3; D unclear. CDR3 sequence: CASSKGLTDTIYF. The DNA of the CDR3 is TGTGCCAGCAGCAAAGGGTTAACGGACACCATATATTTT.